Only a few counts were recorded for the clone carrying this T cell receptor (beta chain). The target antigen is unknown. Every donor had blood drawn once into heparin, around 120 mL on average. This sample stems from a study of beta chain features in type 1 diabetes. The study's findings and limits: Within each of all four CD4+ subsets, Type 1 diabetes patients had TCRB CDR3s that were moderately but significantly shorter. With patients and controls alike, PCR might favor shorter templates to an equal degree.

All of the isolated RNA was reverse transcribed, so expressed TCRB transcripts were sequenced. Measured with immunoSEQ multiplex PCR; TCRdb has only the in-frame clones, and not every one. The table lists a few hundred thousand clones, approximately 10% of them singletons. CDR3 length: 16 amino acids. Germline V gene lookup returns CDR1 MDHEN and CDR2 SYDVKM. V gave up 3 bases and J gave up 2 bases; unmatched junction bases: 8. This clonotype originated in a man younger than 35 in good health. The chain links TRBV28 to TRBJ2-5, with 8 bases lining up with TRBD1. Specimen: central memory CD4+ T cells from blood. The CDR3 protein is CASSLSPGQAQETQYF. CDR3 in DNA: TGTGCCAGCAGTTTGTCACCGGGACAGGCACAAGAGACCCAGTACTTC.